This T cell receptor beta chain was observed in a study of spatial heterogeneity in lung cancer (dated by TCRdb to the late 2010s). In the study overall: More beta-chain than alpha-chain transcripts were consistently detected, likely reflecting higher beta-chain transcript abundance. At surgery, some 200 tumor regions, 63 to 70 matched nontumor lung samples and more than 55 PBMC samples were TCR-sequenced for both alpha and beta chains. In the raw uncorrected reads, each unique combination of TCR and UMI appeared on average more than ten times. Nonsynonymous mutation counts, determined by whole-exome sequencing of tumor tissue, were related to features of the TCR repertoire. In non-small cell lung cancer, the study made a quantitative comparison of TCR alpha and beta repertoires among multiple tumor regions, matched nontumor lung and blood. Paper-wide results and their limitations: Additional single-cell paired TCR alpha and beta sequencing was considered necessary to confirm, at a functional level, the hypothesis that regional TCRs recognize regional mutations. Ubiquitous expanded tumor TCRs were detected in blood more often at tumor resection than at routine follow-up.

Library preparation employed 5' RACE. Data came from a NextSeq 500. To allow correction of PCR and sequencing errors, the TCR library protocol tagged every TCR cDNA molecule with a unique molecular identifier. The authors' pipeline ran thus. TCR identification, UMI-based error correction and CDR3 extraction were performed with Decombinator tools. TCRs above a frequency of 2 per 1,000, corresponding to the top 1% of the tumor frequency distribution, were defined as expanded. Rényi diversity was computed with the R vegan package after subsampling each repertoire 100 times to 5,000 TCRs. CDR3 similarity networks were built from amino acid triplet string-kernel similarity, connecting CDR3s with pairwise similarity above 0.82. In-frame beta chains were kept once TCRdb had trimmed the public reads at Q25 with fastp and called clones with MiXCR. Identical CDR3 proteins give one entry, which carries the most common genes and DNA. The V and J calls and clone size come from TCRdb's table, not from the authors' own analysis. A total of roughly 60,000 distinct CDR3 sequences appear in this sample, around 8.4% of them only once. Over 13% of the sample comes from the top ten.

The time point label here, explained by the study, means: sample taken at primary tumor resection. TCR sequencing used whole RNA extracted from tumor and nontumor lung tissue, or from cryopreserved PBMC samples, without cell sorting. The donors were about 71 patients from the lung TRACERx cohort who had early-stage, untreated non-small cell lung cancer. Patients were selected for TCR sequencing only if sufficient RNA was available from at least two tumor regions. V loses 3 bases at its end and J loses 4 bases; junction bases beyond the gene matches: 4. CDR1 is given as SGHTA and CDR2 as FQGNSA, both from the germline V gene. Reading from cysteine to phenylalanine, the CDR3 counts 15 amino acids. The read is trimmed to its CDR3 DNA, 45 bases read in frame from base 1. This clonotype appeared many times. The antigen this receptor binds is unknown. No qualities accompany the bases; no much larger clone lies one base away.

The sequence derives from a female donor with early-stage non-small cell lung cancer. The chain employs TRBV7-2 and TRBJ2-1; a stretch of 9 junction bases matches TRBD1. The sequencing here drew on PBMCs, taken at surgery. The base sequence is TGTGCCAGCAGCTTGTACAGGGGGCAGTACAATGAGCAGTTCTTC. Translated, it gives CASSLYRGQYNEQFF.